This T cell receptor (beta chain) was profiled in a study of cytomegalovirus exposure and HLA in healthy donors. Study background: Of around 400 genotyped donors, more than 65% grouped in the Caucasian-associated ancestry cluster. Overall study results and limits: Later work showed greater clonal expansion in HLA-associated TCR beta chains than in equally common others.

This clone has just one count. No antigen is known for it. Other DNA variants within this sample encode the same CDR3. Trimming removed 4 bases at V and 0 bases at J, with 7 bases between. The CDR3 runs 14 residues. Germline CDR1 is SGHRS and CDR2 is YFSETQ. The PCR was carried out with 60 Vbeta primers and 13 Jbeta primers. Data came from immunoSEQ multiplex PCR; TCRdb stores just in-frame clones and leaves some out. The sample lists about 160,000 clones, 75% to 85% occurring once. This rearrangement joins TRBV5-1 to TRBJ1-4; the D is unclear. The sequencing sample was made of PBMCs. This TCR was recovered from a woman between 18 and 29 years old in good health and CMV-seronegative. CDR3 sequence: CASSLATTNEKLFF. The CDR3 region has the DNA TGCGCCAGCAGCCTGGCTACAACTAATGAAAAACTGTTTTTT.